The 2 T cell receptor beta chains given below trace back to one sample, sequenced in a study of shared clonotypes between healthy human individuals (dated by TCRdb to the early 2020s). The library was prepared using the immunoSEQ multiplex PCR assay. TCRdb obtained this table from immuneACCESS and retained in-frame rearrangements with V and J assigned. These tables miss some clones; where compared with another copy, unresolved V genes account for less than half of the shortfall, and the remainder is unexplained. This sample holds under 1,100,000 clones; approximately 72% were observed only once. The leading ten clones occupy roughly 1.4% of the sample. The material sequenced was memory CD4+ T cells sorted from blood. According to the study, the label for this sample's cell subset or site signals: CD45RA-negative fraction. The source is a man between 18 and 35 years old in good health.

Turning to this clone: Other DNA sequences within the sample encode an identical CDR3. The rearrangement links TRBV7-2 to TRBJ1-6, with D tentatively TRBD1 (5 bases). The V gene lost 5 bases and the J gene lost 4 bases, with 12 bases spanning the gap. There are 15 residues in the CDR3. The germline CDR1 and CDR2 sequences are SGHTA and FQGNSA. CDR3 residues: CASSLVGGYNSPLHF. The CDR3 bases are TGTGCCAGCAGCCTCGTCGGGGGGTATAATTCACCCCTCCACTTT.

In its sample, this clone was seen once. The chain uses TRBV2 and TRBJ2-5; TRBD2 matches 8 bases. This CDR3 has 16 amino acids. Germline CDR1 reads SNHLY; CDR2 reads FYNNEI. V gave up 2 bases and J gave up 4 bases; unmatched junction bases: 9. CDR3 in amino acids: CASSEWAGGPRETQYF. CDR3 DNA sequence: TGTGCCAGCAGTGAATGGGCGGGGGGACCGCGAGAGACCCAGTACTTC.